The 18 T cell receptor beta chains listed next were all sequenced from one sample in a study of sequential checkpoint blockade in melanoma. The table came from immunoSEQ multiplex PCR; TCRdb's copy has only in-frame clones and leaves some out. The sample lists about 37,000 clones, roughly 32% occurring once. Treatment specified: randomized to nivolumab then ipilimumab (arm A) or the reverse (arm B). Source: tumor tissue (inferred from file names), taken from a patient given nivolumab and ipilimumab in sequence. The receptor set was obtained from a human donor with melanoma.

A few counts support this clone. The J gene is TRBJ1-5, the V gene TRBV11-3, with 10 bases that match TRBD1. The CDR3 has 14 amino acids. V dropped 3 bases and J dropped 5; count of bases not matched to a gene: 1. Germline V CDR1 and CDR2: SGHNT, YENEEA. Here the CDR3 DNA reads TGTGCCAGCAGCTTGGGACAGGGGTATCAGCCCCAGCATTTT. Its protein is CASSLGQGYQPQHF. Filled out from reference TRBV11-3 and TRBJ1-5, the complete variable domain reads EAGVVQSPRYKIIEKKQPVAFWCNPISGHNTLYWYLQNLGQGPELLIRYENEEAVDDSQLPKDRFSAERLKGVDSTLKIQPAELGDSAVYLCASSLGQGYQPQHFGDGTRLSIL.

This chain uses TRBV18 with TRBJ1-1; 10 bases are a match to TRBD1. Trimming removed 6 bases from V and 5 bases from J; junction bases left unmatched: 12. The CDR3 extends over 16 amino acids. Germline CDR1 and CDR2: KGHSH and LQKENI. Written as DNA, the CDR3 is TGTGCCAGCTCCCCCGGGACAGGGGAGGGAAGGACTGAAGCTTTCTTT. This translates into CASSPGTGEGRTEAFF.

This clone showed up many times. The V and J genes are TRBV11-3 and TRBJ1-1; no clear D. The CDR3 has 14 amino acids. Trimming took 5 bases from V and 0 from J, leaving 10 bases between them. CDR1 is SGHNT and CDR2 is YENEEA in the germline V gene. CDR3 in DNA: TGTGCCAGCAGCCCTGGGGTGGTGAACACTGAAGCTTTCTTT. Amino acids: CASSPGVVNTEAFF.

This clone has only a few counts. The chain combines TRBV9 with TRBJ1-5; D might be TRBD1 (5 bases). The germline CDR1 and CDR2 sequences are SGDLS and YYNGEE. The CDR3 consists of 20 residues. Trimming took 5 bases from V and 0 from J, leaving 27 bases between them. The CDR3 sequence is CASSDRPTPSYTYSNQPQHF. Written as DNA, the CDR3 is TGTGCCAGCAGTGACAGACCAACGCCGAGCTATACCTATAGCAATCAGCCCCAGCATTTT.

The chain recombines TRBV23-1 with TRBJ1-2, with a possible D match to TRBD1 (6 bases). TRBV23-1 is identified as an open reading frame with a role that is uncertain. The CDR3 sequence is 13 residues long. The ends were cut back, 6 bases at V and 4 bases at J, with 12 bases in the middle. The CDR3 region is CASSLQGGYGYTF. CDR3 bases: TGCGCCAGCAGCTTACAGGGTGGCTATGGCTACACCTTC.

This clone was counted many times. V usage is TRBV11-3 and J usage is TRBJ1-2; 7 nucleotides line up with TRBD1. Germline V CDR1 and CDR2: SGHNT, YENEEA. The CDR3 is 14 amino acids. V shed 5 bases and J 6 bases; nucleotides not matched to a gene: 9. The CDR3 region is CASSPRQGLDGYTF. CDR3 coding DNA: TGTGCCAGCAGCCCACGACAGGGTTTGGATGGCTACACCTTC.

This clone was picked up a small number of times. The chain links TRBV28 to TRBJ2-5; 14 positions agree with TRBD2. From germline, CDR1 is MDHEN and CDR2 SYDVKM. This CDR3 spans 14 amino acids. Trimming at V came to 5 bases and at J to 9 bases, leaving 5 bases not matched to a gene. The CDR3 coding sequence is TGTGCCAGCAGTACCACGACTAGCGGGGGGGCCCAGTACTTC. As protein: CASSTTTSGGAQYF. Drawing the rest from reference TRBV28 and TRBJ2-5, the complete variable domain is DVKVTQSSRYLVKRTGEKVFLECVQDMDHENMFWYRQDPGLGLRLIYFSYDVKMKEKGDIPEGYSVSREKKERFSLILESASTNQTSMYLCASSTTTSGGAQYFGPGTRLLVL.

V is TRBV11-3 and J is TRBJ2-5; 7 bases are a match to TRBD2. Germline CDR1 SGHNT, CDR2 YENEEA. The CDR3 loop spans 15 amino acids. V lost 5 bases, J lost 2 bases, and 8 bases stayed unmatched. The CDR3 nucleotides are TGTGCCAGCAGCAATAGACTAGCCCAACAAGAGACCCAGTACTTC. This encodes CASSNRLAQQETQYF. Using reference TRBV11-3 and TRBJ2-5 for the parts outside the CDR3, the full variable domain is EAGVVQSPRYKIIEKKQPVAFWCNPISGHNTLYWYLQNLGQGPELLIRYENEEAVDDSQLPKDRFSAERLKGVDSTLKIQPAELGDSAVYLCASSNRLAQQETQYFGPGTRLLVL.

The V call is TRBV5-1, the J call TRBJ2-6; D remains unclear. The CDR3 covers 15 residues. V gave up 1 base and J gave up 2 bases, with 7 bases separating them. CDR1 and CDR2 from the germline V gene are SGHRS and YFSETQ. The CDR3 nucleotides read TGCGCCAGCAGCTTGTTGATGGCTGGGGCCAACGTCCTGACTTTC. Translated, it gives CASSLLMAGANVLTF.

V is TRBV12-5 and J is TRBJ1-3; weak D call: TRBD1 (5 bases). There are 14 residues in the CDR3. CDR1 and CDR2 (germline): LGHNT, FRNRAP. Trimming pared 8 bases from V and 1 base from J, leaving 12 bases between. CDR3 DNA sequence: TGTGCTAGTAGCGTCGGGGGGTCTGGAAACACCATATATTTT. It yields the protein CASSVGGSGNTIYF.

The sample holds many counts of this clone. This sequence joins TRBV11-3 and TRBJ1-3, with 7 bases that match TRBD1. Trimming cost V 5 bases and J 2 bases; bases outside gene matches: 6. The CDR3 runs to 15 residues. Looked up from germline, CDR1 is SGHNT and CDR2 is YENEEA. CDR3 amino acids: CASSPQGSTGNTIYF. CDR3 DNA: TGTGCCAGCAGCCCACAGGGGAGTACTGGAAACACCATATATTTT.

The chain recombines TRBV18 with TRBJ2-1, with 13 bases identical to TRBD2. In germline, CDR1 is KGHSH, CDR2 LQKENI. The trim removed 3 bases at V and 7 bases at J, leaving 3 bases unmatched. The length of the CDR3 is 15 residues. CDR3 in DNA: TGTGCCAGCTCACCCCGGACTAGCGGGAGTAATGAGCAGTTCTTC. As protein: CASSPRTSGSNEQFF.

The CDR3 loop is CASSENSGANVLTF. The CDR3, as DNA: TGTGCCAGCAGCGAGAACTCTGGGGCCAACGTCCTGACTTTC. This chain connects TRBV6-8 to TRBJ2-6, with no clear D. In germline, CDR1 is MNHGY, CDR2 SAAAGT. CDR3 length: 14 residues. Deletions cut 6 bases from V and 0 bases from J, with 6 bases between.

This clone was counted between two and nine times. The rearrangement joins TRBV29-1 to TRBJ2-1; the match to TRBD2 covers 8 bases. V gave up 4 bases and J gave up 4 bases; unmatched junction bases: 6. The CDR3 has 14 amino acids. From germline, CDR1 is SQVTM and CDR2 ANQGSEA. CDR3 sequence: CSVVVTSGYNEQFF. In DNA, the CDR3 is TGCAGCGTTGTAGTCACTAGCGGTTACAATGAGCAGTTCTTC.

This chain connects TRBV14 to TRBJ2-1; 9 nucleotides match TRBD2. Germline trimming cut 3 bases from V and 5 bases from J; bases unmatched to any gene: 23. This CDR3 comprises 21 residues. Germline V lookup: CDR1 SGHDN, CDR2 FVKESK. CDR3 amino acids: CASSQGLSTAGGPWAHNEQFF. The CDR3 region has the DNA TGTGCCAGCAGCCAGGGTTTGTCGACGGCGGGAGGGCCTTGGGCTCACAATGAGCAGTTCTTC.

The chain is built from TRBV6-8 and TRBJ2-5; no clear D. The CDR3 is made up of 15 amino acids. Germline CDR1 is MNHGY and CDR2 is SAAAGT. V lost 2 bases to trimming and J lost 5 bases, with 15 bases between them. CDR3 amino acids: CASSYGSRVGETQYF. In DNA form, the CDR3 reads TGTGCCAGCAGTTACGGGTCTAGGGTCGGGGAGACCCAGTACTTC.

The genes are TRBV27 and TRBJ2-7; D not resolved. The CDR3 has 14 amino acids. V was trimmed by 3 bases and J by 0 bases, leaving 9 bases between them. CDR1 MNHEY and CDR2 SMNVEV come from the germline V gene (reference sequence). CDR3 sequence: CASSLLGPSYEQYF. The CDR3, as DNA: TGTGCCAGCAGTTTGCTCGGCCCCTCCTACGAGCAGTACTTC.

CDR3 bases: TGTGCCAGCAGCTTTGCTAGCGGGGGGACGAGCTCCTACGAGCAGTACTTC. Encoded protein: CASSFASGGTSSYEQYF. The gene calls are TRBV11-3 and TRBJ2-7; TRBD2 aligns across 11 bases. The CDR3 sequence is 17 residues long. J gave up 0 bases and V 3 bases, and 7 bases lay outside the gene matches. The V gene's germline CDR1 is SGHNT and CDR2 YENEEA.